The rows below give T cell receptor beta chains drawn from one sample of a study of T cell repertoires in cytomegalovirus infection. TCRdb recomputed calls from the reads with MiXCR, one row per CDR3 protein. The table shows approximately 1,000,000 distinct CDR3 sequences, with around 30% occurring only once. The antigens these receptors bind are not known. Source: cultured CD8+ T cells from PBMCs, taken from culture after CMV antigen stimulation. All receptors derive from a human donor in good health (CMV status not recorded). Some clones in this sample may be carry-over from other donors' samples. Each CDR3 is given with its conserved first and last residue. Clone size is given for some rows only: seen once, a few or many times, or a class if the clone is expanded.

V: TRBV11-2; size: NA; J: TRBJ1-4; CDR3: CASRVQGLTNEKLFF
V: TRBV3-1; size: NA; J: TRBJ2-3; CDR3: CASSQDLPGGTDTQYF
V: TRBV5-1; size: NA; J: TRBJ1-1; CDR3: CASSFFGTATDFPLNTEAFF
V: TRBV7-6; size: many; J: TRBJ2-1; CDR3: CASSLRGSRTDSHHDEQFF
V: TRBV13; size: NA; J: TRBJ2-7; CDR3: CASSSPPAEQYF
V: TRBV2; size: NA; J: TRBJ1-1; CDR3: CAGKGQRDRIPEAFF
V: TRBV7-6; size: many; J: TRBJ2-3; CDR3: CASSLVLMTMMKLLTDTQYF
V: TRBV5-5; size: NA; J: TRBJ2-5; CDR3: CASSLRTQPARGQYF
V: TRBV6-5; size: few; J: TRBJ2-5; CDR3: CASSYGDQETQYF
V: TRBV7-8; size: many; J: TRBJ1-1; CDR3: CASSLALIAANTEAFF
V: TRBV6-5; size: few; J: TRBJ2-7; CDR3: CASSASGTDYEQYF
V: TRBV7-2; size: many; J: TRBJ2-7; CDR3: CASSLPQSAYEQYF
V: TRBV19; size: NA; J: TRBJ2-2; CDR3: CASAGEWAGELFF
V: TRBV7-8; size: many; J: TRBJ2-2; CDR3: CASSWRASGGPRDTGELFF
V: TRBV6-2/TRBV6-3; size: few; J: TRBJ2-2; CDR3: CASSSGGMTGELFF
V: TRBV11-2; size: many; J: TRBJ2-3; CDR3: CASSLGPGTSGPPSTDTQYF
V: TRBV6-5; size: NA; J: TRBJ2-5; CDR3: CASSYWRGGETQYF
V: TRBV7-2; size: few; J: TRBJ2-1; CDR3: CASNPDDTSNEQFF
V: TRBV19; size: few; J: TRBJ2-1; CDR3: CASSIGRRLEQFF
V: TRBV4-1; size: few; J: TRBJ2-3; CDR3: CASSQERGPTDTQYF
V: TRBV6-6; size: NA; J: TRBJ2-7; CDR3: CASSYVRGIGEQYF
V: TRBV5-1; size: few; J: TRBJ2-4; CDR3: CASSLEGQGMDIQYF
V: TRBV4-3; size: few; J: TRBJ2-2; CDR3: CASSQEPISGELFF
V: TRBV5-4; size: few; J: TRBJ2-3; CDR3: CASSLTGESTDTQYF
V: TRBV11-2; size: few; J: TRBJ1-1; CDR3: CASAGRMNTEAFF
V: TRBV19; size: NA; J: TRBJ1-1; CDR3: CASSIVGRGNTEAFF
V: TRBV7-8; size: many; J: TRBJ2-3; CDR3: CASSRISGTVYTDTQYF
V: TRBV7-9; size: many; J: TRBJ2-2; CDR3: CASSFPTENTGELFF
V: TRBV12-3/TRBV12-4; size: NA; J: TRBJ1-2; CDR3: CAGSFLRDGYTF
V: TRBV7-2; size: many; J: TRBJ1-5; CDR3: CASSFDRGGNQPQHF
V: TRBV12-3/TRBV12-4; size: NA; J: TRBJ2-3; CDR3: CASSLVGGNPKDTQYF
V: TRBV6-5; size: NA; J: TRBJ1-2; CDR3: CASTPYSNRDSYGYTF
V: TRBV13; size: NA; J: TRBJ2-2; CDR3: CASSRRNTGELFF
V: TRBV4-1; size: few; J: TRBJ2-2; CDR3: CASSAGWGDTGELFF
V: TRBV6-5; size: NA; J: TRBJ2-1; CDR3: CARQGANEQFF
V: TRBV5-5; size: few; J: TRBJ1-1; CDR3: CASSPIEAGGLTEAFF
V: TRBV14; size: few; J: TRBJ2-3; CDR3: CASSQQSGQTGTTLGDTQYF
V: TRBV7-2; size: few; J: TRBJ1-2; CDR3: CASSQNDRREGYTF
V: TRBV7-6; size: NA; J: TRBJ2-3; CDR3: CASSSAGTGGWTDTQYF
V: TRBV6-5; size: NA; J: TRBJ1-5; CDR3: CTSSSFSNQPQHF
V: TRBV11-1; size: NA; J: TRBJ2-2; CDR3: CASGPGAGTGELFF
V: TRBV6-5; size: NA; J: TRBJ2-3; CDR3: CASSYLLWADTQYF
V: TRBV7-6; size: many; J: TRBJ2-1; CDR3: CASSSRWDRGHNEQFF
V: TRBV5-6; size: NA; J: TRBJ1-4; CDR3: CASSLPGTGLNEKLFF
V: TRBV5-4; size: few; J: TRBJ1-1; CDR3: CASNDIQGFTEAFF
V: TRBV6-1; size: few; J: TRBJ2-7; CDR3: CASLVGVAGYEQYF
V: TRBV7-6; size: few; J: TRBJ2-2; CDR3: CASSPSTGDGELFF
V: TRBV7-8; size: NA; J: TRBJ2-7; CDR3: CASSLNPQAGTGDYEQYF